These T cell receptor beta chains were read from a single sample in a study of monozygotic twins with inflammatory bowel disease. TCRdb processed the 5' RACE reads again and assigns one entry to each CDR3 protein, with no DNA. The listing contains around 150,000 distinct CDR3 sequences. Sequencing was performed on blood. The receptor set was obtained from a human donor with ulcerative colitis or Crohn's disease, or a healthy co-twin of an affected twin (not recorded which). Each CDR3 is given with its conserved first and last residue.

J,V,CDR3
TRBJ1-5,TRBV11-2,CASSLVGVGQPQHF
TRBJ1-1,TRBV9,CASSEGSNTEAFF
TRBJ2-3,TRBV12-3/TRBV12-4,CASSGTSGGRDTQYF
TRBJ1-1,TRBV5-1,CASSLVVGLNTEAFF
TRBJ2-2,TRBV6-5,CASSYISGGSGELFF
TRBJ1-1,TRBV25-1,CASREDRGPEAFF
TRBJ1-1,TRBV18,CASSPGIQMRAFF
TRBJ1-2,TRBV5-1,CASSLRTGQENYGYTF
TRBJ1-6,TRBV4-3,CASSLSDEGSPLHF
TRBJ1-2,TRBV6-1,CASSDFQGDHYGYTF
TRBJ1-1,TRBV20-1,CSARQRQGDTEAFF
TRBJ2-4,TRBV7-9,CASMGLAKNMQYF
TRBJ1-5,TRBV19,CASSIGATGQPQHF
TRBJ2-7,TRBV4-2,CASSQEQDSYEQYF
TRBJ2-2,TRBV5-5,CASSFKPGELFF
TRBJ2-5,TRBV11-2,CASSSGTRETQYF
TRBJ2-5,TRBV29-1,CTVDGGVDETQYF
TRBJ2-2,TRBV5-1,CASSLESGTENTGELFF